This T cell receptor (beta chain) originates from a study of T cells after posttransplantation cyclophosphamide listed by TCRdb under 2016. Broadly, across the study: Using TRB sequencing, the study followed how the T cell repertoire reconstituted after myeloablative bone marrow transplantation in which posttransplantation cyclophosphamide served as GVHD prophylaxis. Because TRA and TRB clonality correlated tightly in 8 to 10 samples, the subsequent TCR analyses were limited to TRB only. Samples from 35 to 45 PTCy-treated patients, along with samples from about 17 of their related bone marrow donors, underwent antigen receptor sequencing. TRB sequencing was performed on blood from all 35 or so PTCy patients with 1-year posttransplant specimens. Public TRB sequences were searched against a database of over 3,600 sequences associated with responses to pathogens, tumor antigens, self-antigens and alloantigens. In 3 patients, TRB sequencing was also performed on up to about 3 more blood samples taken 2 to 5.2 years after transplant, and in a handful of patients, pretransplant blood was also TRB-sequenced.

Findings and caveats that apply to the study as a whole: Across the approximately 47 patients, TRB clonality was highly associated with recipient CMV seropositivity and CMV reactivation, and diversity with PTCy was similar to that in the CNI/methotrexate controls. Donor-recipient similarity was low at 1-2 months but increased during the first year, and donor CD8+ memory clones often dominated later blood repertoires. The TRB repertoires of T cells infiltrating skin or GI tract showed only limited overlap with the TRB repertoires of T cells in blood.

TRB sequencing was run on genomic DNA with either the immunoSEQ assay at survey resolution or the hsTCRB kit. The authors processed their data as follows. The immunoSEQ software handled initial read processing, and the LymphoSeq R package was used for repertoire analyses. For each TRB dataset, clonality was calculated as 1 minus normalized Shannon entropy, and the Gini coefficient was computed as well. Phenotypes of unsorted samples were inferred by mapping TRB sequences from sorted subsets of the recipient or donor onto the same recipient's unsorted samples. TCRdb re-hosts the immuneACCESS table, in-frame sequences only. Its copies lack some clones; in the studies checked, an unresolved V gene accounts for under half of them, and the cause for the rest is not known. V, J and clone size are taken as reported in that table, and D and trimming were inferred from the DNA itself. The sample includes tens of thousands of clones, with 93% observed a single time. The ten largest account for 3% of the sample.

Peripheral blood samples were provided by related bone marrow donors on the day of marrow donation. Peripheral blood and bone marrow mononuclear cells were isolated by Ficoll-Hypaque density centrifugation and cryopreserved. A word on this clone: What this receptor recognizes is not known. The input lacks base qualities; no much larger clone sits a single base away.

The CDR3 contains 13 residues, cysteine and phenylalanine counted. Of the read, only the CDR3 DNA is kept; its 39 bases are in frame from base 1. CDR1 and CDR2 are read off the germline V gene (reference sequence) as SEHNR and FQNEAQ. In this chain, TRBV7-9 is recombined with TRBJ2-1, with 7 bases aligning to TRBD2. The receptor was isolated from a woman aged 30 to 39 in good health and a related stem cell transplant donor. Material for sequencing was PBMCs. The DNA reads as follows: TGTGCATCGACGAGACTAGCTGACAATGAGCAGTTCTTC. This sequence encodes CASTRLADNEQFF.